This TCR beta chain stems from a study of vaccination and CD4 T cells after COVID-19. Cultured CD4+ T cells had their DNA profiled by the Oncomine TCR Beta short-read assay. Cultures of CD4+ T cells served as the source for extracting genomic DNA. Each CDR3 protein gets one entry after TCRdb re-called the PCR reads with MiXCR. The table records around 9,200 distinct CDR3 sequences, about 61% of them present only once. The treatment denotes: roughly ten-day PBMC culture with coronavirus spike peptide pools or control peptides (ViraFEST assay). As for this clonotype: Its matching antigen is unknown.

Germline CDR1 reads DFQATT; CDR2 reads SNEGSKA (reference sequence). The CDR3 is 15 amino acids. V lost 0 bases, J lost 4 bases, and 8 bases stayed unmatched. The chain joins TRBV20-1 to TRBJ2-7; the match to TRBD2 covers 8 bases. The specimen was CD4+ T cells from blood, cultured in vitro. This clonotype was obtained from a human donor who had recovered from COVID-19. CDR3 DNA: TGCAGTGCTAGAGATTATCAGCGGGAGATATACGAGCAGTACTTC. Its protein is CSARDYQREIYEQYF.